This entry lists 2 T cell receptor beta chains sequenced from one sample in a study of beta chain features in type 1 diabetes. The whole isolated RNA underwent reverse transcription, so sequencing captured expressed TCRB transcripts. Only in-frame clones appear in the TCRdb table, and some are missing; sequencing was by immunoSEQ multiplex PCR. The table lists 640,000 or so clones, roughly 13% of them singletons, with 0.035% to 0.045% in the top ten. For these TCRs, the target antigens are not known. Regarding the study as a whole: Significant though moderate, a shortening of TCRB CDR3s appeared in all four CD4+ subsets of Type 1 diabetes patients.

Sequencing was performed on naive CD4+ T cells from blood. All receptors derive from a man aged 18 to 29 with type 1 diabetes.

The chain's CDR3 is CAWRTSNYGYTF. In DNA, the CDR3 is TGTGCCTGGAGGACTTCTAACTATGGCTACACCTTC. V is TRBV30 and J is TRBJ1-2; no reliable D call. The germline V and J ends were trimmed by 3 bases and 0 bases, with 5 bases remaining between them. Per the germline V gene, CDR1 is GTSNPN and CDR2 is SVGIG (reference sequence). This CDR3 has 12 amino acids.

V gene TRBV29-1 combines with J gene TRBJ1-3, with D perhaps matching TRBD1 (5 bases). Per germline, CDR1 SQVTM and CDR2 ANQGSEA. The V end was cut by 6 bases, the J end by 1 base, with 13 bases between. CDR3 length: 14 amino acids. The CDR3 spells CSVGPGFSGNTIYF. The CDR3 DNA sequence: TGCAGCGTAGGTCCAGGGTTTTCTGGAAACACCATATATTTT. The variable domain in full, with the rest retrieved from reference TRBV29-1 and TRBJ1-3, is SAVISQKPSRDICQRGTSLTIQCQVDSQVTMMFWYRQQPGQSLTLIATANQGSEATYESGFVIDKFPISRPNLTFSTLTVSNMSPEDSSIYLCSVGPGFSGNTIYFGEGSWLTVV.